Described below is a single T cell receptor (beta chain) sequence and its context. Trimming removed 9 bases from V and 2 bases from J, with 14 bases in between. Germline-derived CDR1 and CDR2 are WNHNN and SYGVQD (reference sequence). This CDR3 comprises 14 residues. These data come from a study of blood T cell repertoires in COVID-19. Looking at the study overall: COVID-19 samples, acute and convalescent, were from the United States, Italy and Spain. From T cells, B-cell-depleted T cells, or PBMCs came the material, which was cDNA or gDNA.

In the study's own analysis: Scientists estimated how many nucleated cells there were by amplifying reference gene primers. Profiled with immunoSEQ multiplex PCR; TCRdb holds only in-frame clones, not every one. The V and J calls and clone size come from that table; D and trimming were worked out from the DNA. The sample yields more than 100,000 clones, under 90% seen once. The clonotype originates from a woman aged 65 to 85 with acute or convalescent COVID-19. This rearrangement joins TRBV10-1 to TRBJ2-1; D might be TRBD2 (6 bases). Sequencing was done on a sample of peripheral blood. In DNA form, the CDR3 reads TGCGCCAGTTCGGGCGGGGCAACCTACAATGAGCAGTTCTTC. It specifies CASSGGATYNEQFF.